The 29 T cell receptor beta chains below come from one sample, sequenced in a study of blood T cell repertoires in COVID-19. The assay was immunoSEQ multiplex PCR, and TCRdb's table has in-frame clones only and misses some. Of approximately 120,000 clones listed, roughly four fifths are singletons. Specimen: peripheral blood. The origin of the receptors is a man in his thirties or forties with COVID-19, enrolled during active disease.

As DNA, the CDR3 is TGCGCCAGCAGCCCCTTGCCAGGGGTCCTTACGAACACTGAAGCTTTCTTT. Its protein product is CASSPLPGVLTNTEAFF. This chain joins TRBV5-1 and TRBJ1-1, with TRBD1 as a possible D gene (6 bases). Trimming took 4 bases from V and 1 from J, leaving 20 bases between them. The germline V gene encodes CDR1 SGHRS and CDR2 YFSETQ. CDR3 length equals 17 residues.

In DNA, the CDR3 is TGTGCCAGCAGTTACCTGGGGACAGGGGGTAGTGGCTACACCTTC. This codes for CASSYLGTGGSGYTF. The rearrangement uses TRBV6-5 and TRBJ1-2, with 11 bases identical to TRBD1. From germline, CDR1 is MNHEY and CDR2 SVGAGI. The J segment lost 7 bases and the V segment lost 2 bases, leaving 6 bases of the junction unmatched. The CDR3 runs 15 residues.

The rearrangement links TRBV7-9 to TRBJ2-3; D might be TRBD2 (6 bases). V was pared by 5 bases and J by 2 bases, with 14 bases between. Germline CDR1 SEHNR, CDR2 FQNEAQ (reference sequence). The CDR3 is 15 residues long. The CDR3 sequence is CASSPGTQVTDTQYF. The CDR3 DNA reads TGTGCCAGCAGCCCCGGGACTCAAGTCACAGATACGCAGTATTTT.

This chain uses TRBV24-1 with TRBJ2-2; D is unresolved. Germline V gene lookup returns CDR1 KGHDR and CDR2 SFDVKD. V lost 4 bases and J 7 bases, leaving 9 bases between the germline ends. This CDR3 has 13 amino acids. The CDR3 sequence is CATSDHDNGELFF. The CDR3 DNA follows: TGTGCCACCAGTGACCACGACAACGGGGAGCTGTTTTTT.

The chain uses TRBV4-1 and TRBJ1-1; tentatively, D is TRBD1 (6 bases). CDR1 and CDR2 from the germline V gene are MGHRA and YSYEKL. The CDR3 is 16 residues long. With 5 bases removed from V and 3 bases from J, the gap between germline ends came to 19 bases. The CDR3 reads CASSSLSQGEDTEAFF. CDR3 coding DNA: TGCGCCAGCAGCTCCCTCTCACAGGGTGAAGACACTGAAGCTTTCTTT.

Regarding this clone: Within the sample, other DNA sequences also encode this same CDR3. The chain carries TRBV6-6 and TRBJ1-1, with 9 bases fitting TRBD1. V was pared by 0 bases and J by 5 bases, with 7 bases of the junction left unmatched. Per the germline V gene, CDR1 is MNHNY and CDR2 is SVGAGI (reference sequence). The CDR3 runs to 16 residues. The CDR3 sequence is CASSYSPGQGWTEAFF. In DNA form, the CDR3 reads TGTGCCAGCAGTTACTCCCCGGGACAGGGTTGGACTGAAGCTTTCTTT.

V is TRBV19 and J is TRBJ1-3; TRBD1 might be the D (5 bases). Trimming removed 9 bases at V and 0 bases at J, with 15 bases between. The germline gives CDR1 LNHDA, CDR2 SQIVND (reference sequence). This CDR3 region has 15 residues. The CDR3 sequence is CARSLQAYSGNTIYF. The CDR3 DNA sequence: TGTGCCAGGAGTTTACAGGCCTACTCTGGAAACACCATATATTTT.

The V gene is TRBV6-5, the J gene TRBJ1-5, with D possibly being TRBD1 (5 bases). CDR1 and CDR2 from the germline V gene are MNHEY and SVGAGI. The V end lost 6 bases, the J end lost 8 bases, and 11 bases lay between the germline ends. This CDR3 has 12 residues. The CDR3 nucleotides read TGTGCCAGCAGCTTACAAGGGGAGCCCCAGCATTTT. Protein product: CASSLQGEPQHF.

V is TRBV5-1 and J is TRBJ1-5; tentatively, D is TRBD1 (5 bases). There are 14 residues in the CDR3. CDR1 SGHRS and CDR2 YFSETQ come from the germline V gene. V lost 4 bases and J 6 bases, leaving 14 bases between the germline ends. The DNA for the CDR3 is TGCGCCAGCAGCCTGGATCGGGGGGGTCAGCCCCAGCATTTT. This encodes CASSLDRGGQPQHF.

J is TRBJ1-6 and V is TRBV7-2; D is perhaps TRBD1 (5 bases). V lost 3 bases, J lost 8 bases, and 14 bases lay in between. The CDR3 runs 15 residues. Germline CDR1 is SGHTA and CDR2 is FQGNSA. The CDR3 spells CASSFTGLRDSPLHF. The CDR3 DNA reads TGTGCCAGCAGCTTTACAGGCCTCAGAGATTCACCCCTCCACTTT.

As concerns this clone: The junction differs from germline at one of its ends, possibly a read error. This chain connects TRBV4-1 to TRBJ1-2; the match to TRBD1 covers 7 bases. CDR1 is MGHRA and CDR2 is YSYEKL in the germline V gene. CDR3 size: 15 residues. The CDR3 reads CASSQEQGILYGYTF. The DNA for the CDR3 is TGCGCCAGCAGTCAAGAACAGGGGATCCTCTATGGCTACACCTTC.

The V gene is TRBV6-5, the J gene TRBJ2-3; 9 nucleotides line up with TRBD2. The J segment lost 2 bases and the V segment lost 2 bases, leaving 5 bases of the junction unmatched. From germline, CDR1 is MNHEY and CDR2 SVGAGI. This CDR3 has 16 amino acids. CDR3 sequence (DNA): TGTGCCAGCAGTTACGAGCGGGGGGCCCACACAGATACGCAGTATTTT. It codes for CASSYERGAHTDTQYF.

The CDR3 loop reads CASSLGQGSYNEQFF. Written as DNA, the CDR3 is TGTGCCAGCAGCTTAGGACAAGGCTCCTACAATGAGCAGTTCTTC. The gene calls are TRBV5-8 and TRBJ2-1, with TRBD1 as a possible D gene (5 bases). Germline CDR1 and CDR2: SGHTS and YDEGEE. V lost 2 bases, J lost 0 bases, and 9 bases lay in between. CDR3 length: 15 residues.

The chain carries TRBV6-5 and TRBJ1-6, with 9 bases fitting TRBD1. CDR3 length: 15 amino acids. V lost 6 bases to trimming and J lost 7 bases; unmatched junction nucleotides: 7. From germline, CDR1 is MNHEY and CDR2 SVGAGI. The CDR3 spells CASRWDRERNSPLHF. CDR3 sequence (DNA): TGTGCCAGCAGATGGGACAGGGAAAGGAATTCACCCCTCCACTTT.

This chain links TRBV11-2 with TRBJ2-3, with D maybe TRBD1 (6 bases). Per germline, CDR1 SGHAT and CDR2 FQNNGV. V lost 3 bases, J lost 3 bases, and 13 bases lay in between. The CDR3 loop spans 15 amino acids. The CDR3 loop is CASSFTGQSTDTQYF. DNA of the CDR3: TGTGCCAGCAGCTTCACAGGGCAATCGACAGATACGCAGTATTTT.

The CDR3 bases are TGTGCTAGTGGTTTGCAGGGGGCGGACACTGAAGCTTTCTTT. Its translation is CASGLQGADTEAFF. J is TRBJ1-1 and V is TRBV12-5; 8 bases line up with TRBD1. Germline V lookup: CDR1 LGHNT, CDR2 FRNRAP. This CDR3 contains 14 residues. V lost 2 bases, J lost 3 bases, and 2 bases stayed unmatched.

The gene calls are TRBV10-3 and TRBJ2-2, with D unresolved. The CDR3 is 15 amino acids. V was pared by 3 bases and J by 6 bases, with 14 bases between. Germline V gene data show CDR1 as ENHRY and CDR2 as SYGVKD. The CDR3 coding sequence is TGTGCCATCAGTGACCGGGTCTTACACGCCGGGGAGCTGTTTTTT. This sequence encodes CAISDRVLHAGELFF.

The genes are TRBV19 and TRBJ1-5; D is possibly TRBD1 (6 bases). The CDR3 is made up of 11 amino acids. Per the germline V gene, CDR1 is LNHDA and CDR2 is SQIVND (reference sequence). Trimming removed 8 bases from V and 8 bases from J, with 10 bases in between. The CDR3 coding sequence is TGTGCCAGTGGGGGCGCGGAGCCCCAGCATTTT. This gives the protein CASGGAEPQHF.

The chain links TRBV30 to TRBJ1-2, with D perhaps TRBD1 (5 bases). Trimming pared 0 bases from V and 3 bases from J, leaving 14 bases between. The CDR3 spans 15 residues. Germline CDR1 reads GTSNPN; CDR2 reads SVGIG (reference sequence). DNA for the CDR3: TGTGCCTGGAGTGTACCGGGCAGGGCGGACTATGGCTACACCTTC. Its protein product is CAWSVPGRADYGYTF.

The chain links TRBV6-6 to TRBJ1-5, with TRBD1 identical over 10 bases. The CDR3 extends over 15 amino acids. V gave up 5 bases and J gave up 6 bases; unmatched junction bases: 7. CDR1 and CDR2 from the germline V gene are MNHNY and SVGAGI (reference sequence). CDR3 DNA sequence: TGTGCCAGCAGTCCCAGACAGGGGGCTTTTCAGCCCCAGCATTTT. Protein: CASSPRQGAFQPQHF.

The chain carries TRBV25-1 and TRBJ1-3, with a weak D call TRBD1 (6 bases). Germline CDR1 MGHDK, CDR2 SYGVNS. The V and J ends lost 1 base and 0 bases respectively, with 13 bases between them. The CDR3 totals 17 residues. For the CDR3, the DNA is TGTGCCAGCAGTGAATTTACAGGGAAGAGCTCTGGAAACACCATATATTTT. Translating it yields CASSEFTGKSSGNTIYF.

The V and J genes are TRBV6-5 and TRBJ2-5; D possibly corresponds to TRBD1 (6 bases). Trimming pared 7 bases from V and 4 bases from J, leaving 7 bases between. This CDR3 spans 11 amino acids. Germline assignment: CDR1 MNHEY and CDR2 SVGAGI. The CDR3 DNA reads TGTGCCAGCACCAGGGGAGAGACCCAGTACTTC. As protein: CASTRGETQYF.

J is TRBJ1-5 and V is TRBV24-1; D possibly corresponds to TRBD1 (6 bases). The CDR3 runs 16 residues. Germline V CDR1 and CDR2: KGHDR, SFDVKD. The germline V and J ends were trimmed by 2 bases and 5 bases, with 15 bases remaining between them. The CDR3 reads CATSDSGGAFDQPQHF. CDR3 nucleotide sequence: TGTGCCACCAGTGATTCCGGGGGGGCATTTGATCAGCCCCAGCATTTT.

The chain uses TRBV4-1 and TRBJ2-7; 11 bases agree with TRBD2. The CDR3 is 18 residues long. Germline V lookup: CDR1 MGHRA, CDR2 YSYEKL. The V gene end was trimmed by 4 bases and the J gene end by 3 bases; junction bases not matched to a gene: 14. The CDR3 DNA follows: TGCGCCAGCAGCCTCTCCTATAGCGGGGGGGCTATGAACTACGAGCAGTACTTC. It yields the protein CASSLSYSGGAMNYEQYF.

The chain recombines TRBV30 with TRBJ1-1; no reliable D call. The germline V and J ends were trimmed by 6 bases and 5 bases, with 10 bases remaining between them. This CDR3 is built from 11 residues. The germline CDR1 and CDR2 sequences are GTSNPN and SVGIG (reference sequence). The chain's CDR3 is CACQGGTEAFF. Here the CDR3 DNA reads TGTGCCTGCCAAGGAGGAACTGAAGCTTTCTTT.

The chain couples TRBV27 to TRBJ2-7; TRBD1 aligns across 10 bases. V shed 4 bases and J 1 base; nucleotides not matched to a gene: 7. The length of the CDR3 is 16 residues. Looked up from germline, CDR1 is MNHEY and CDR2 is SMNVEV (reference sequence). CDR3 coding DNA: TGTGCCAGCAGTTATCGGGGACAGGGGACTTCCTACGAGCAGTACTTC. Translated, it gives CASSYRGQGTSYEQYF.

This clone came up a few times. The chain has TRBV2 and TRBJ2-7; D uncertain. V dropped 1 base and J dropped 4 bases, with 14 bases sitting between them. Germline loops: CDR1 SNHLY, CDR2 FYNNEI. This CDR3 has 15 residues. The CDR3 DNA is TGTGCCAGCAGTGAAGGTCACGGATCCAGGTACGAGCAGTACTTC. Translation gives CASSEGHGSRYEQYF.

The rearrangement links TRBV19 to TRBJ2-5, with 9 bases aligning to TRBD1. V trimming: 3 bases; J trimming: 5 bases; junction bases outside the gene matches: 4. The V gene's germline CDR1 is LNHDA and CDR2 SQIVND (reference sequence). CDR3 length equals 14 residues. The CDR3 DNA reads TGTGCCAGTAGTATGAACAGGGGGCAGGAGACCCAGTACTTC. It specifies CASSMNRGQETQYF.

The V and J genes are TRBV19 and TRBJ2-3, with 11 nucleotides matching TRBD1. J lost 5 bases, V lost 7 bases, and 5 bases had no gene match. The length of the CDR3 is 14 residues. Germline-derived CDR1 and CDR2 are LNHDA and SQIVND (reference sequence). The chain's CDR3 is CASTRTGGRDTQYF. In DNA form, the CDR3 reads TGTGCCAGTACCCGGACAGGGGGCAGAGATACGCAGTATTTT.